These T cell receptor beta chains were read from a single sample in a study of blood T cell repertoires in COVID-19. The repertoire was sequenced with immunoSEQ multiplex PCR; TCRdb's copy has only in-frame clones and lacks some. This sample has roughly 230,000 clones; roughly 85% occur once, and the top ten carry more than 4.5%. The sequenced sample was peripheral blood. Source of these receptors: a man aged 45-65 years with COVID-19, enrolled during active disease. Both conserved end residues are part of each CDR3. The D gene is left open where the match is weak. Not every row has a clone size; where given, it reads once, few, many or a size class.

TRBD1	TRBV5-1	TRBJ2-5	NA	TGCGCCAGCAGCCAACAGGGGTCGGGAGAGACCCAGTACTTC	CASSQQGSGETQYF
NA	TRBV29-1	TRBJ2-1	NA	TGCAGCTCGAGGTCATCCAATGAGCAGTTCTTC	CSSRSSNEQFF
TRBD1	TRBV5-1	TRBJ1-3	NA	TGCGCCAGCAGCTTAGACAGGGCGTCTGGAAACACCATATATTTT	CASSLDRASGNTIYF
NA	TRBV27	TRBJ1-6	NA	TGTGCCAGCAGTACCTACTGGGGGGGGAACAATTCACCCCTCCACTTT	CASSTYWGGNNSPLHF
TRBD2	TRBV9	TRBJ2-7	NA	TGTGCCAGCAGCGTAGGAGGGACTAGCGGGGGACCCTACGAGCAGTACTTC	CASSVGGTSGGPYEQYF
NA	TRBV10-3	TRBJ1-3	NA	TGTGCCATCAAAACGGGGGAGGGAAACACCATATATTTT	CAIKTGEGNTIYF
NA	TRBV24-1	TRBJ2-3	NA	TGTGCCACCAGTGATGGGCGGGGAGATACGCAGTATTTT	CATSDGRGDTQYF
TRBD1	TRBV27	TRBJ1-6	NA	TGTGCCAGCAGTCAAGCCGGGACAGGGATTCGCCCCCTCCACTTT	CASSQAGTGIRPLHF
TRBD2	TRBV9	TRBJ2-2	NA	TGTGCCAGCAGCGTAGAAGCTAGCGGGGGCACCGGGGAGCTGTTTTTT	CASSVEASGGTGELFF
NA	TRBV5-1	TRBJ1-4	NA	TGCGCCAGCAGCTTGGGAACAGTTAATGAAAAACTGTTTTTT	CASSLGTVNEKLFF
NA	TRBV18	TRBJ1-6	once	TGTGCCAGCTCACCCTCCGGGACAACCCGGGGTTCACCCCTCCACTTT	CASSPSGTTRGSPLHF
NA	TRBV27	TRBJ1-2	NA	TGTGCCAGCAGTTCCAGGGGCGGCTATGGCTACACCTTC	CASSSRGGYGYTF
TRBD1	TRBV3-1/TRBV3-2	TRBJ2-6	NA	TGTGCCAGCAGCCAGTGGGACAGGGGGCATGGTGGGGCCAACGTCCTGACTTTC	CASSQWDRGHGGANVLTF
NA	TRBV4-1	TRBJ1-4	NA	TGCGCCAGCAGCCAGCTATGGCAGGGAAGAAGGTTTTTT	CASSQLWQGRRFF
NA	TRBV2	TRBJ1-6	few	TGTGCCAGCGTCAAAGGGGTGTATGATTCACCCCTCCACTTT	CASVKGVYDSPLHF
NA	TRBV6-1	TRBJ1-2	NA	TGTGCCAGCAGTGACCGGGGGGCCGTCTATGGCTACACCTTC	CASSDRGAVYGYTF
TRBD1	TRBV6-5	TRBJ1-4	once	TGTGCCACCAAGACAGGGGGCGGTGAAAAACTGTTTTTT	CATKTGGGEKLFF
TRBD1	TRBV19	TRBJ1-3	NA	TGTGCCAGCGATTCCGTGGACAGGTCGCCCCTCTCTGGAAACACCATATATTTT	CASDSVDRSPLSGNTIYF
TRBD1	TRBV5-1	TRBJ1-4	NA	TGCGCCAGCAGCTTGGAGGGACAGGGGGGAGAAAAACTGTTTTTT	CASSLEGQGGEKLFF
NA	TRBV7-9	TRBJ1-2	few	TGTGCCAGCACCGTACAGGGTGTCGACTATGGCTACACCTTC	CASTVQGVDYGYTF
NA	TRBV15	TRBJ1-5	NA	TGTGCCACCAGCAGCGGTTATAGCAATCAGCCCCAGCATTTT	CATSSGYSNQPQHF
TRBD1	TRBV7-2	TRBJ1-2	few	TGTGCCAGCAGCTCCCGGGACAGGGGGCCCCGTAACTATGGCTACACCTTC	CASSSRDRGPRNYGYTF
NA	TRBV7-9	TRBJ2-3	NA	TGTGCCAGCAGGGCCCGGGGGGCTTCTGGTACGCAGTATTTT	CASRARGASGTQYF
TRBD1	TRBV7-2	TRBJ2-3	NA	TGTGCCAGCCAGGGTGACAGGGGATCTAGAGATACGCAGTATTTT	CASQGDRGSRDTQYF
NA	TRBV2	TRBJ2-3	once	TGTGCCAGCCTGGCAGGGAGCACAGATACGCAGTATTTT	CASLAGSTDTQYF
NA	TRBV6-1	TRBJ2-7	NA	TGTGCCAGCAGTGAATCCCAGGGAAGCTACGAGCAGTACTTC	CASSESQGSYEQYF
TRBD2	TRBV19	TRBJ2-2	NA	TGTTCATCAGGACTAGCGGGGGGAGGTACCGGGGAGCTGTTTTTT	CSSGLAGGGTGELFF
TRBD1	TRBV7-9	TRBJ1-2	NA	TGTGCCAGCAGCCCGGGACAGGGGCTTGGCTACACCTTC	CASSPGQGLGYTF
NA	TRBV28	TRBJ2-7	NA	TGTGCCAGCAGTTTATACGGGGTTTTTGAGCAGTACTTC	CASSLYGVFEQYF
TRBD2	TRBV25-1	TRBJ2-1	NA	TGTGCCGGAGGGCGGGGGGGCCCCAATGAGCAGTTCTTC	CAGGRGGPNEQFF
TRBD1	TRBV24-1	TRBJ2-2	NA	TGTGCCACCAGTGATTTTCGACAGGGGTTAGTCACCGGGGAGCTGTTTTTT	CATSDFRQGLVTGELFF
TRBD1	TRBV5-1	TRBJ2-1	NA	TGCGCCAGCCGAACCGGGACAGGGCGGGATGAGCAGTTCTTC	CASRTGTGRDEQFF
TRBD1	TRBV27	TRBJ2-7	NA	TGTGCCAGCAGTTTATCAAGACAGGGCACGCTGGCGGGCGAGCAGTACTTC	CASSLSRQGTLAGEQYF
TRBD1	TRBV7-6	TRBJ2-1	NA	TGTGCCAGCAGCTTCGCCCCGGGACAGGGTGGAGGTGAGCAGTTCTTC	CASSFAPGQGGGEQFF
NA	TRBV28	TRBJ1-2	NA	TGTGCCAGCAGGATCAACGGCTATGGCTACACCTTC	CASRINGYGYTF
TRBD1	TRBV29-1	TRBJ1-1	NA	TGCAGCGTTGTTCGACAGGGGGGCACTGAAGCTTTCTTT	CSVVRQGGTEAFF
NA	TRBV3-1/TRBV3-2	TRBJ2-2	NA	TGTGCCAGCAGCCTTAGTAGCGGTCCCGGGGAGCTGTTTTTT	CASSLSSGPGELFF
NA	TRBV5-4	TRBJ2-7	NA	TGTGCCAGCAGCGGCAGAGGGAGGGGGTACGAGCAGTACTTC	CASSGRGRGYEQYF
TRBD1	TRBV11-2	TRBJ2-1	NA	TGTGCCAGCAGCTTAGATAGGGGACAGGGGCATGAGCAGTTCTTC	CASSLDRGQGHEQFF
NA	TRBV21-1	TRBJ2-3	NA	TGTGCCACCACTAATACAGGGGGACTTTTCAGAGATACGCAGTATTTT	CATTNTGGLFRDTQYF
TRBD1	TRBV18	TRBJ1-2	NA	TGTGCCAGCTCCCTCGACAGGGGATTTCGGATCTATGGCTACACCTTC	CASSLDRGFRIYGYTF
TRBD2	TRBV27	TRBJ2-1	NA	TGTGCCAGCAGTTCACTAGCGAGTTACCTCAATGAGCAGTTCTTC	CASSSLASYLNEQFF
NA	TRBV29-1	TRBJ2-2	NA	TGCAGCGTTGACCCGCGCGGATTGAACACCGGGGAGCTGTTTTTT	CSVDPRGLNTGELFF
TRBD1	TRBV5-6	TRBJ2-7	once	TGTGCCAGCAGGAGGGGACAGGGGCGAGAGCAGTACTTC	CASRRGQGREQYF
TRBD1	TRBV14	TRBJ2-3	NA	TGTGCCAGCAGCTACGGGACAGGGCTAACCACAGATACGCAGTATTTT	CASSYGTGLTTDTQYF
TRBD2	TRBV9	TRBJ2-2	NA	TGTGCCAGCAGCAAAGCGGGGGGAAGTACCGGGGAGCTGTTTTTT	CASSKAGGSTGELFF
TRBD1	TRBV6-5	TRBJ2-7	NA	TGTGCCAGCAGTTCCAGGACAGGGGCTTCCGAGCAGTACTTC	CASSSRTGASEQYF
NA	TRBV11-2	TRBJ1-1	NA	TGTGCCAGCAGCCGCGGGGGGGGCCCTGAAGCTTTCTTT	CASSRGGGPEAFF
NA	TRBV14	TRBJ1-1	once	TGTGCCAGCAGCCTAGCACCTGAGAACACTGAAGCTTTCTTT	CASSLAPENTEAFF
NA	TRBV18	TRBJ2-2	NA	TGTGCCAGCTCCCCGCAGGGTCCGAACACCGGGGAGCTGTTTTTT	CASSPQGPNTGELFF
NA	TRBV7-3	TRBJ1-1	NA	TGTGCCAGCAGCTTAGAAATGGAGAGCACTGAAGCTTTCTTT	CASSLEMESTEAFF
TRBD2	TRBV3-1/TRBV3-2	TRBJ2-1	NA	TGTGCCAGCAGCCTTCGTAGCGGGGGGATCCCGAGTGAGCAGTTCTTC	CASSLRSGGIPSEQFF
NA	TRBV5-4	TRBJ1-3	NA	TGTGCCAGCAGCGCCCCGATGGACAGAGGAGACACCATATATTTT	CASSAPMDRGDTIYF
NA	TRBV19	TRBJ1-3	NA	TGTGCCAGTAGTCCCGGAGCCGTGGGAGGCGCCACCATATATTTT	CASSPGAVGGATIYF
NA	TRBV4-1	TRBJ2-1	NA	TGCGCCAGCAGCCATCAATCTAGCTCCTACAATGAGCAGTTCTTC	CASSHQSSSYNEQFF
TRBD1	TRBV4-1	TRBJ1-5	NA	TGCGCCAGCAGCCAGGACAGGGGGCCCAATCAGCCCCAGCATTTT	CASSQDRGPNQPQHF